A single sample is the source of the 25 T cell receptor beta chains below, sequenced in a study of radiotherapy plus CTLA-4 blockade in lung cancer. Sequencing was performed with immunoSEQ multiplex PCR; in TCRdb, only in-frame clones are kept and a portion is missing. This sample has 80,000 to 100,000 clones; just over 85% occur once, and the top ten carry nearly 5%. The sample here was peripheral blood, taken from a patient treated with radiotherapy plus ipilimumab. The receptor source for this set is a human donor with non-small cell lung cancer that progressed on radiotherapy plus ipilimumab.

The rearrangement uses TRBV7-6 and TRBJ1-1; D is unclear. Germline lookup yields CDR1 SGHVS and CDR2 FNYEAQ. This CDR3 region has 13 residues. The V gene lost 6 bases and the J gene lost 1 base, with 9 bases spanning the gap. The CDR3 DNA reads as TGTGCCAGCAGTAAACAGTGGAACACTGAAGCTTTCTTT. Translated: CASSKQWNTEAFF.

This clone was counted only a few times. The chain employs TRBV7-9 and TRBJ1-3; possibly TRBD1 for D (5 bases). The V gene lost 3 bases and the J gene lost 1 base, with 10 bases spanning the gap. CDR1 and CDR2 (germline): SEHNR, FQNEAQ (reference sequence). This CDR3 spans 15 amino acids. DNA for the CDR3: TGTGCCAGCAGCTTGCAGGGTCCTTCTGGAAACACCATATATTTT. Protein: CASSLQGPSGNTIYF.

The chain has TRBV7-2 and TRBJ2-7, with 9 bases aligning to TRBD1. This CDR3 is 14 amino acids long. From germline, CDR1 is SGHTA and CDR2 FQGNSA. With 5 bases clipped from V and 4 bases from J, the junction kept 6 bases outside the gene matches. CDR3 loop: CASSRGQGRYEQYF. The CDR3 coding sequence is TGTGCCAGCAGCCGAGGACAGGGGAGGTACGAGCAGTACTTC.

J is TRBJ1-2 and V is TRBV6-5; D unclear. The CDR3 contains 14 residues. The germline gives CDR1 MNHEY, CDR2 SVGAGI. V was shortened by 0 bases and J by 5 bases, with 10 bases between the two germline ends. For the CDR3, the DNA is TGTGCCAGCAGTTACTCGGAACAGCTATATGGCTACACCTTC. The encoded protein is CASSYSEQLYGYTF.

The chain is built from TRBV30 and TRBJ1-2; 12 nucleotides agree with TRBD1. Trimming removed 5 bases from V and 8 bases from J; junction bases left unmatched: 12. CDR1 and CDR2 (germline): GTSNPN, SVGIG (reference sequence). CDR3 size: 15 residues. The CDR3 sequence: CAWVEPGQGAWGYTF. Here the CDR3 DNA reads TGTGCCTGGGTTGAGCCGGGACAGGGGGCATGGGGCTACACCTTC.

V usage is TRBV16 and J usage is TRBJ2-7; a possible D gene is TRBD2 (6 bases). The CDR3 runs to 15 residues. V was cut by 0 bases and J by 2 bases, with 11 bases left in between. The germline gives CDR1 KGHSY, CDR2 FQNENV. The chain's CDR3 is CASSQSPSATYEQYF. The DNA of the CDR3 is TGTGCCAGCAGCCAATCCCCTAGCGCCACCTACGAGCAGTACTTC. The full variable domain, rest sourced from reference TRBV16 and TRBJ2-7, is GEEVAQTPKHLVRGEGQKAKLYCAPIKGHSYVFWYQQVLKNEFKFLISFQNENVFDETGMPKERFSAKCLPNSPCSLEIQATKLEDSAVYFCASSQSPSATYEQYFGPGTRLTVT.

This sequence joins TRBV15 and TRBJ2-2; 9 positions agree with TRBD2. After removal of 0 bases from V and 4 bases from J, the junction contained 6 bases not matched to a gene. CDR1 and CDR2 (germline): LNHNV, YYDKDF (reference sequence). This CDR3 region has 17 residues. The CDR3 DNA reads TGTGCCACCAGCAGAGATCGCCTAGCGGGACGCACCGGGGAGCTGTTTTTT. Encoded protein: CATSRDRLAGRTGELFF.

V and J are TRBV19 and TRBJ1-2, with 7 bases identical to TRBD1. Germline lookup yields CDR1 LNHDA and CDR2 SQIVND (reference sequence). After removal of 3 bases from V and 9 bases from J, the junction contained 7 bases not matched to a gene. CDR3 size: 13 residues. In nucleotides, the CDR3 is TGTGCCAGTAGTATCAGCCAGGGGGTTAGCTACACCTTC. Amino acids: CASSISQGVSYTF.

This clone is medium-sized. V and J are TRBV6-6 and TRBJ1-4, with TRBD1 as a possible D gene (5 bases). This CDR3 contains 16 residues. The germline CDR1 and CDR2 sequences are MNHNY and SVGAGI (reference sequence). Trimming stripped 5 bases from V and 0 bases from J, with 13 bases between. Here the CDR3 DNA reads TGTGCCAGCAGTACCAAGGGGACCCCAACTAATGAAAAACTGTTTTTT. As protein: CASSTKGTPTNEKLFF.

This clone was counted once. This chain joins TRBV10-3 and TRBJ1-2; the D gene is possibly TRBD1 (5 bases). Trimming removed 5 bases at V and 2 bases at J, with 15 bases between. This CDR3 is 15 amino acids long. Germline V gene lookup returns CDR1 ENHRY and CDR2 SYGVKD. CDR3 DNA sequence: TGTGCCATCAGTCAACTGGGGGGATTGAACTATGGCTACACCTTC. Translating gives CAISQLGGLNYGYTF.

To note about this clone: Other DNA sequences from this sample encode an identical CDR3 as well. The chain employs TRBV5-6 and TRBJ2-7, with D possibly being TRBD1 or TRBD2 (7 bases each). This CDR3 comprises 15 residues. Germline values: CDR1 SGHDT, CDR2 YYEEEE. The V end was cut by 4 bases, the J end by 3 bases, with 17 bases between. CDR3 region: CASSGGGGGGYEQYF. CDR3 DNA: TGTGCCAGCAGCGGTGGGGGAGGGGGCGGCTACGAGCAGTACTTC.

DNA for the CDR3: TGCGCCAGCAGCTTTGGCGGAACGAACACTGAAGCTTTCTTT. It codes for CASSFGGTNTEAFF. This chain connects TRBV5-1 to TRBJ1-1; D gene uncertain. From germline, CDR1 is SGHRS and CDR2 YFSETQ. CDR3 length equals 14 residues. Trimming shortened V by 2 bases and J by 1 base, and 9 bases separated the two germline ends.

V usage is TRBV29-1 and J usage is TRBJ1-5; 8 bases fit TRBD1. Germline trimming cut 7 bases from V and 2 bases from J; bases unmatched to any gene: 7. This CDR3 has 14 residues. Germline CDR1 reads SQVTM; CDR2 reads ANQGSEA. The CDR3 DNA reads TGCAGCGCCGCGACAGGGGCCGGCAATCAGCCCCAGCATTTT. Translating it yields CSAATGAGNQPQHF.

V and J are TRBV19 and TRBJ1-2; tentatively, D is TRBD1 (5 bases). CDR1 is LNHDA and CDR2 is SQIVND in the germline V gene (reference sequence). Trimming removed 5 bases at V and 4 bases at J, with 23 bases between. This CDR3 is 17 amino acids long. CDR3 nucleotides: TGTGCCAGTAGTTTATTCGGGCCCACGGGGGGAACCTATGGCTACACCTTC. It specifies CASSLFGPTGGTYGYTF.

This sequence joins TRBV27 and TRBJ1-2; D unclear. The germline V gene encodes CDR1 MNHEY and CDR2 SMNVEV (reference sequence). The CDR3 runs 13 residues. V was pared by 6 bases and J by 2 bases, with 10 bases between. In DNA form, the CDR3 reads TGTGCCAGCAGCCCCGAAGGGAACTATGGCTACACCTTC. Its protein is CASSPEGNYGYTF.

This clone was counted a single time. V is TRBV10-3 and J is TRBJ1-1; D gene ambiguous. CDR1 and CDR2 (germline): ENHRY, SYGVKD. The CDR3 has 13 amino acids. V lost 4 bases, J lost 1 base, and 7 bases lay in between. CDR3 sequence: CAISGARNTEAFF. In nucleotides, the CDR3 is TGTGCCATCAGTGGGGCAAGGAACACTGAAGCTTTCTTT.

The genes are TRBV27 and TRBJ1-2, with D perhaps matching TRBD1 (6 bases). The germline V gene encodes CDR1 MNHEY and CDR2 SMNVEV (reference sequence). The length of the CDR3 is 14 residues. V was trimmed by 8 bases and J by 0 bases, leaving 13 bases between them. CDR3 nucleotides: TGTGCCAGCGGGCGGGACAAACCTAACTATGGCTACACCTTC. As protein: CASGRDKPNYGYTF.

The DNA for the CDR3 is TGTGCCAGCAGTGGGCCGACAGTTGTAGGCTATGGCTACACCTTC. Translated, it gives CASSGPTVVGYGYTF. The gene calls are TRBV2 and TRBJ1-2, with a tentative D call TRBD1 (5 bases). Between the trimmed V and J ends, which lost 4 bases and 4 bases, there was a span of 16 bases. CDR1 and CDR2 (germline): SNHLY, FYNNEI. This CDR3 has 15 amino acids.

The rearrangement uses TRBV5-1 and TRBJ2-1; 14 bases align to TRBD2. Germline values: CDR1 SGHRS, CDR2 YFSETQ. Unmatched junction bases numbered 3, after V lost 4 bases and J lost 6 bases. The CDR3 extends over 15 amino acids. CDR3 nucleotide sequence: TGCGCCAGCAGCACCGGGACTAGCGGGAGCAATGAGCAGTTCTTC. Residues: CASSTGTSGSNEQFF.

J is TRBJ2-1 and V is TRBV11-2; no definite D call. Trimming shortened V by 10 bases and J by 4 bases, and 11 bases separated the two germline ends. This CDR3 contains 12 residues. Germline loops: CDR1 SGHAT, CDR2 FQNNGV. The CDR3, as DNA: TGTGCCACCTCGGACCGTTACAATGAGCAGTTCTTC. It is translated as CATSDRYNEQFF.

The rearrangement links TRBV29-1 to TRBJ2-1; a weak D match, TRBD2 (5 bases). The V gene lost 7 bases and the J gene lost 2 bases, with 15 bases spanning the gap. The CDR3 covers 14 residues. Germline V gene lookup returns CDR1 SQVTM and CDR2 ANQGSEA. CDR3 residues: CSAKRVATYNEQFF. In DNA form, the CDR3 reads TGCAGCGCCAAACGGGTAGCGACCTACAATGAGCAGTTCTTC.

This clone has a single count. The V and J genes are TRBV5-6 and TRBJ2-1, with D possibly TRBD2 on 6 matching bases. The CDR3 consists of 15 residues. Looked up from germline, CDR1 is SGHDT and CDR2 is YYEEEE. The V gene lost 0 bases and the J gene lost 1 base, with 8 bases spanning the gap. The CDR3 sequence is CASSLASVSYNEQFF. CDR3 coding DNA: TGTGCCAGCAGCTTGGCTAGCGTATCCTACAATGAGCAGTTCTTC. Full variable domain (remainder filled in from reference TRBV5-6 and TRBJ2-1): DAGVTQSPTHLIKTRGQQVTLRCSPKSGHDTVSWYQQALGQGPQFIFQYYEEEERQRGNFPDRFSGHQFPNYSSELNVNALLLGDSALYLCASSLASVSYNEQFFGPGTRLTVL.

The chain recombines TRBV7-2 with TRBJ2-1, with TRBD2 identical over 9 bases. With V trimmed by 1 base and J by 1 base, 5 bases remained unmatched. The CDR3 has 17 amino acids. The germline gives CDR1 SGHTA, CDR2 FQGNSA. Here the CDR3 DNA reads TGTGCCAGCAGCTTAGGGCACCTAGCGGGGTCCTACAATGAGCAGTTCTTC. Translation: CASSLGHLAGSYNEQFF.

The chain carries TRBV5-1 and TRBJ2-7; possibly TRBD2 for D (6 bases). Trimming removed 4 bases from V and 7 bases from J, with 15 bases in between. The CDR3 consists of 13 residues. CDR1 SGHRS and CDR2 YFSETQ come from the germline V gene. The CDR3 DNA reads TGCGCCAGCAGCCCCACCTCGGGGGTTGAGCAGTACTTC. Translated, it gives CASSPTSGVEQYF.

The chain links TRBV11-2 to TRBJ2-7; D may be TRBD1 (7 bases). V was cut by 1 base and J by 2 bases, with 12 bases left in between. The CDR3 loop spans 15 amino acids. Germline V gene data show CDR1 as SGHAT and CDR2 as FQNNGV. The CDR3 sequence is CASSLAGGGAYEQYF. DNA for the CDR3: TGTGCCAGCAGCTTAGCTGGAGGGGGCGCCTACGAGCAGTACTTC.